A single sample is the source of the 15 T cell receptor beta chains below, sequenced in a study of T cell repertoires in cytomegalovirus infection. TCRdb used MiXCR to reprocess the reads, holding one entry per CDR3 protein. The sample carries about 100,000 distinct CDR3 sequences, 25% to 30% recorded once. For these TCRs, the target antigens are not known. The material sequenced was CD8+ T cells from cultured PBMCs, taken from culture after CMV antigen stimulation. The receptors shown here come from a human donor in good health (CMV status not recorded). Some clones in this sample may be carry-over from other donors' samples.

V usage is TRBV27 and J usage is TRBJ1-2; 9 bases line up with TRBD1. CDR1 and CDR2 (germline): MNHEY, SMNVEV (reference sequence). This CDR3 spans 14 amino acids. Losses at the gene ends were 6 bases for V and 7 bases for J; bases not matched to a gene: 9. The CDR3 region has the DNA TGTGCCAGCAGCGGGACAGGGCTGGTCGGTGGCTACACCTTC. Translation: CASSGTGLVGGYTF.

The chain couples TRBV12-3 or TRBV12-4 to TRBJ1-1; D gene uncertain. V lost 8 bases to trimming and J lost 8 bases, with 9 bases between them. The CDR3 length is 10 residues. The CDR3 nucleotides read TGTGCCAGCGGGTCGGGGGAAGCTTTCTTT. Protein sequence: CASGSGEAFF.

This clonotype was observed many times. This sequence joins TRBV7-8 and TRBJ1-1, with D possibly matching TRBD1 (5 bases). V gave up 5 bases and J gave up 1 base, with 14 bases separating them. The CDR3 covers 15 residues. Germline V CDR1 and CDR2: SGHVS, FQNEAQ. The CDR3 loop is CASSLTSGTNTEAFF. DNA for the CDR3: TGTGCCAGCAGCCTTACCTCAGGGACGAACACTGAAGCTTTCTTT. Based on the CDR3 plus reference TRBV7-8 and TRBJ1-1, the full variable domain is GAGVSQSPRYKVAKRGQDVALRCDPISGHVSLFWYQQALGQGPEFLTYFQNEAQLDKSGLPSDRFFAERPEGSVSTLKIQRTQQEDSAVYLCASSLTSGTNTEAFFGQGTRLTVV.

The chain links TRBV5-4 to TRBJ1-6; 7 bases map to TRBD1. V shed 0 bases and J 9 bases; nucleotides not matched to a gene: 9. There are 16 residues in the CDR3. Germline loops: CDR1 SGHNT, CDR2 YYREEE (reference sequence). The CDR3 DNA reads as TGTGCCAGCAGCTTGGAGGGGGCGCCGATATCTTCACCCCTCCACTTT. This encodes CASSLEGAPISSPLHF.

The CDR3 reads CASGAGGGPGFEQFF. CDR3 sequence (DNA): TGTGCCAGCGGAGCGGGCGGGGGCCCGGGATTTGAGCAGTTCTTC. V is TRBV7-6 and J is TRBJ2-1, with TRBD2 as a possible D gene (7 bases). The CDR3 runs 15 residues. Germline values: CDR1 SGHVS, CDR2 FNYEAQ. V was clipped by 8 bases and J by 9 bases, with 23 bases between them.

V usage is TRBV12-3 or TRBV12-4 and J usage is TRBJ1-6; D not resolved. The CDR3 covers 14 residues. Trimming stripped 3 bases from V and 5 bases from J, with 8 bases between. CDR3 sequence reads: CASSLFRDNSPLHF. The CDR3 nucleotides are TGTGCCAGCAGTTTGTTTCGGGATAATTCACCCCTCCACTTT.

The rearrangement uses TRBV7-2 and TRBJ1-2; 9 bases fit TRBD1. V dropped 5 bases and J dropped 8; count of bases not matched to a gene: 12. Germline loops: CDR1 SGHTA, CDR2 FQGNSA. CDR3 size: 15 residues. CDR3 amino acids: CASSPGTGRVAGYTF. The CDR3 DNA reads TGTGCCAGCAGCCCCGGGACAGGGAGGGTCGCGGGCTACACCTTC. The full variable domain, completed using reference TRBV7-2 and TRBJ1-2, is GAGVSQSPSNKVTEKGKDVELRCDPISGHTALYWYRQSLGQGLEFLIYFQGNSAPDKSGLPSDRFSAERTGGSVSTLTIQRTQQEDSAVYLCASSPGTGRVAGYTFGSGTRLTVV.

J is TRBJ1-3 and V is TRBV4-1; possible D gene TRBD1, 5 bases. The CDR3 is 17 amino acids. The V gene lost 5 bases and the J gene lost 2 bases, with 19 bases spanning the gap. Germline V CDR1 and CDR2: MGHRA, YSYEKL. In DNA, the CDR3 is TGCGCCAGCAGCTCGTCCTCTCCCGGGACGACTGGAAACACCATATATTTT. Protein: CASSSSSPGTTGNTIYF.

Details on this clonotype: At one boundary the junction diverges from the germline segment, which might be a read error. V and J are TRBV12-3 or TRBV12-4 and TRBJ1-1, with a weak D call TRBD1 (6 bases). The CDR3 is made up of 13 amino acids. The CDR3 protein is CASRLGGGTEAFF. The CDR3 nucleotides are TGTGCCAGCAGATTAGGGGGAGGGACTGAAGCTTTCTTT.

Only a few counts were recorded for this clonotype. The chain recombines TRBV10-2 with TRBJ2-1; D is ambiguous. V gave up 7 bases and J gave up 7 bases, with 11 bases separating them. The CDR3 has 12 residues. Germline values: CDR1 WSHSY, CDR2 SAAADI. CDR3 sequence: CASTSNGNEQFF. The CDR3 nucleotides read TGCGCCAGCACCAGCAATGGGAATGAGCAGTTCTTC.

J is TRBJ2-7 and V is TRBV28; D not resolved. This CDR3 spans 13 amino acids. The V end was cut by 8 bases, the J end by 4 bases, with 15 bases between. Germline V gives CDR1 MDHEN, CDR2 SYDVKM. CDR3 nucleotides: TGTGCCAGCGGTGCCACCACCCCATACGAGCAGTACTTC. Translation: CASGATTPYEQYF.

Many counts were recorded for this clonotype. J is TRBJ2-3 and V is TRBV24-1; no clear D. The CDR3 has 15 residues. V lost 2 bases and J 2 bases, leaving 10 bases between the germline ends. In germline, CDR1 is KGHDR, CDR2 SFDVKD. The CDR3 sequence: CATSDSRGPTDTQYF. Here the CDR3 DNA reads TGTGCCACCAGTGATTCTCGCGGCCCCACAGATACGCAGTATTTT.

V is TRBV20-1 and J is TRBJ1-2; tentative D call: TRBD1 (5 bases). Trimming took off 6 bases at V and 3 bases at J, with 14 bases between the two ends. The CDR3 length is 13 residues. Germline V CDR1 and CDR2: DFQATT, SNEGSKA (reference sequence). The CDR3 sequence is CSARRGLDYGYTF. The CDR3, as DNA: TGCAGTGCAAGAAGGGGTCTGGACTATGGCTACACCTTC.

Only a few counts were recorded for this clonotype. The chain recombines TRBV7-8 with TRBJ2-7; D is undetermined. V lost 3 bases to trimming and J lost 0 bases, with 9 bases between them. The CDR3 contains 14 residues. Per germline, CDR1 SGHVS and CDR2 FQNEAQ. The CDR3 region has the DNA TGTGCCAGCAGCTTTCTTAGTTACTCCTACGAGCAGTACTTC. Translated, it gives CASSFLSYSYEQYF.

This clonotype appeared a few times. The chain combines TRBV6-6 with TRBJ2-5; D unresolved. The V and J ends lost 0 bases and 8 bases respectively, with 22 bases between them. The CDR3 is 17 amino acids. From germline, CDR1 is MNHNY and CDR2 SVGAGI (reference sequence). CDR3 nucleotide sequence: TGTGCCAGCAGTTACTCGGCAGCCTCAGAGCGTTATGAAACCCAGTACTTC. This translates into CASSYSAASERYETQYF.